Listed below are T cell receptor beta chains from one sample, sequenced in a study of cytomegalovirus exposure and HLA in healthy donors. TCRdb's table, derived via immunoSEQ multiplex PCR, lists solely in-frame clones and lacks some. The repertoire holds fewer than 200,000 clones, with 81% as singletons. Sequences were obtained from PBMCs. These receptors were obtained from a man aged 40-49 years in good health and CMV-seropositive. CDR3s include the opening cysteine and the closing phenylalanine or tryptophan. Each record gives: J gene, clone size, V gene, D gene, CDR3 protein, CDR3 DNA. The D gene is left open where the match is weak. Not every row has a clone size; where given, it reads once, few, many or a size class.

>TRBJ2-7|.|TRBV5-6|TRBD2
CATRGGASDEQYF
TGTGCCACCCGCGGGGGGGCCAGCGACGAGCAGTACTTC
>TRBJ1-4|once|TRBV5-8|TRBD1
CASSLGLTGSPTNEKLFF
TGTGCCAGCAGCTTGGGCCTGACAGGGTCCCCAACTAATGAAAAACTGTTTTTT
>TRBJ2-1|.|TRBV7-2|TRBD2
CASSLVLAGGPSSYNEQFF
TGTGCCAGCAGCTTAGTGCTAGCGGGGGGCCCGAGCTCCTACAATGAGCAGTTCTTC
>TRBJ2-1|.|TRBV4-2|.
CASSQNPTRGNEQFF
TGTGCCAGCAGCCAAAATCCGACCAGGGGCAATGAGCAGTTCTTC
>TRBJ1-1|.|TRBV9|.
CASSFTGDTEAFF
TGTGCCAGCAGCTTCACGGGGGACACTGAAGCTTTCTTT
>TRBJ2-1|.|TRBV5-4|.
CASSSSGGEQFF
TGTGCCAGCAGCTCGTCGGGGGGCGAGCAGTTCTTC
>TRBJ2-1|few|TRBV5-1|TRBD2
CASSSRTSGGGNEQFF
TGCGCCAGCAGCTCCCGGACTAGCGGGGGCGGGAATGAGCAGTTCTTC
>TRBJ2-5|once|TRBV7-2|.
CASSRRTGEETQYF
TGTGCCAGCAGCCGACGGACTGGAGAAGAGACCCAGTACTTC
>TRBJ2-1|.|TRBV28|TRBD2
CASSLLASGSLFGNEQFF
TGTGCCAGCAGTTTATTGGCTAGCGGGAGCCTATTCGGTAATGAGCAGTTCTTC
>TRBJ2-7|.|TRBV29-1|.
CSVRQSSEQYF
TGCAGCGTTCGACAGTCTTCCGAGCAGTACTTC
>TRBJ1-5|.|TRBV9|.
CASSADTYSNQPQHF
TGTGCCAGCAGCGCCGACACCTATAGCAATCAGCCCCAGCATTTT
>TRBJ2-6|.|TRBV6-1|TRBD1
CASSEWTGLVSGANVLAF
TGTGCCAGCAGTGAATGGACAGGTTTAGTCTCTGGGGCCAACGTCCTGGCTTTC
>TRBJ2-2|.|TRBV5-1|.
CASSLRLEATGELFF
TGCGCCAGCAGCTTGCGACTAGAGGCCACCGGGGAGCTGTTTTTT
>TRBJ1-5|.|TRBV15|.
CATSRDPGQINQPQHF
TGTGCCACCAGCAGAGATCCTGGGCAGATCAATCAGCCCCAGCATTTT
>TRBJ2-2|once|TRBV14|.
CASSHAPPYVGGTGELFF
TGTGCCAGCAGCCACGCCCCACCCTATGTGGGAGGCACCGGGGAGCTGTTTTTT
>TRBJ1-3|few|TRBV15|.
CATSTMDSLSGNTIYF
TGTGCCACCAGCACAATGGACAGCCTCTCTGGAAACACCATATATTTT
>TRBJ2-2|.|TRBV9|.
CASSVLGTTNTGELFF
TGTGCCAGCAGCGTGCTCGGGACAACGAACACCGGGGAGCTGTTTTTT
>TRBJ2-2|.|TRBV7-9|TRBD1
CASSSGQRSAGELFF
TGTGCCAGCAGCTCGGGACAGCGATCTGCCGGGGAGCTGTTTTTT
>TRBJ2-1|once|TRBV11-2|TRBD2
CASSPGLAGGDEQFF
TGTGCCAGCAGCCCCGGACTAGCGGGAGGAGATGAGCAGTTCTTC
>TRBJ2-7|.|TRBV7-8|TRBD1
CASSPDRSSYEQYF
TGTGCCAGCAGCCCGGACAGGAGCTCCTACGAGCAGTACTTC
>TRBJ1-5|.|TRBV6-5|TRBD1
CASSFGQGPWEPQHF
TGTGCCAGCAGTTTCGGACAGGGTCCTTGGGAGCCCCAGCATTTT
>TRBJ1-4|.|TRBV28|.
CASSFPQGGSEKLFF
TGTGCCAGCAGTTTCCCGCAGGGAGGCAGTGAAAAACTGTTTTTT
>TRBJ2-1|once|TRBV4-1|TRBD2
CASSQGPRDYPSREQFF
TGCGCCAGCAGCCAAGGTCCCCGGGACTATCCGTCCCGAGAGCAGTTCTTC
>TRBJ2-7|.|TRBV10-3|.
CAISEVDGHYEQYF
TGTGCCATCAGTGAGGTAGATGGTCACTACGAGCAGTACTTC
>TRBJ2-3|.|TRBV7-3|TRBD1
CASSLGQGPQYF
TGTGCCAGCAGCTTAGGACAGGGACCGCAGTATTTT
>TRBJ2-5|.|TRBV18|.
CASSVQGRETQYF
TGTGCCAGCTCAGTACAGGGTCGTGAGACCCAGTACTTC
>TRBJ2-6|.|TRBV9|TRBD1
CASSVSGTGDSGANVLTF
TGTGCCAGCAGCGTTTCCGGGACAGGGGACTCTGGGGCCAACGTCCTGACTTTC
>TRBJ2-1|few|TRBV4-3|.
CASSQAASTEQFF
TGCGCCAGCAGCCAAGCGGCTAGCACTGAGCAGTTCTTC
>TRBJ2-3|.|TRBV5-8|.
CASSFRFSTDTQYF
TGTGCCAGCAGCTTCAGGTTTAGCACAGATACGCAGTATTTT
>TRBJ2-1|medium-sized|TRBV27|.
CASSLPLGGGNNEQFF
TGTGCCAGCAGTTTACCCCTGGGGGGAGGCAACAATGAGCAGTTCTTC
>TRBJ2-5|.|TRBV14|.
CASSPRTGRETQYF
TGTGCCAGCAGCCCCAGGACGGGGAGGGAGACCCAGTACTTC
>TRBJ2-3|.|TRBV27|TRBD2
CASSFAGGGPFADTQYF
TGTGCCAGCAGTTTTGCTGGGGGGGGTCCCTTCGCAGATACGCAGTATTTT
>TRBJ2-2|.|TRBV5-1|.
CASSWRGGELFF
TGCGCCAGCAGCTGGAGGGGCGGGGAGCTGTTTTTT
>TRBJ1-2|.|TRBV19|TRBD1
CASSFLDRGYGYTF
TGTGCCAGTAGTTTCCTGGACAGGGGCTATGGCTACACCTTC
>TRBJ1-5|once|TRBV19|.
CASSEGVGQPQHF
TGTGCCAGTAGTGAGGGGGTTGGTCAGCCCCAGCATTTT
>TRBJ2-7|.|TRBV5-5|TRBD2
CASSLQGLAGNEQYF
TGTGCCAGCAGCTTACAAGGACTAGCGGGTAACGAGCAGTACTTC
>TRBJ2-5|.|TRBV5-4|.
CASSFRQGSETQYF
TGTGCCAGCAGCTTTAGGCAGGGGAGTGAGACCCAGTACTTC
>TRBJ2-7|.|TRBV30|.
CAWSDQGNEQYF
TGTGCCTGGAGTGATCAGGGCAATGAGCAGTACTTC
>TRBJ2-1|.|TRBV29-1|TRBD2
CSVVSGTSGYNEQFF
TGCAGCGTCGTGTCCGGCACTAGCGGATACAATGAGCAGTTCTTC
>TRBJ2-2|.|TRBV28|.
CASSRQGDTGELFF
TGTGCCAGCAGTCGTCAGGGTGACACCGGGGAGCTGTTTTTT
>TRBJ2-1|.|TRBV29-1|TRBD1
CSSLRDRGLGGQFF
TGCAGCTCTCTCCGGGACAGGGGGCTCGGTGGGCAGTTCTTC
>TRBJ1-2|few|TRBV4-2|TRBD1
CASSQDDPRDSDRGGYTF
TGTGCCAGCAGCCAAGATGATCCACGGGACAGCGATCGGGGTGGCTACACCTTC
>TRBJ2-3|.|TRBV7-3|TRBD1
CASSPLYSGGDTQYF
TGTGCCAGCAGCCCATTATATTCAGGGGGCGATACGCAGTATTTT